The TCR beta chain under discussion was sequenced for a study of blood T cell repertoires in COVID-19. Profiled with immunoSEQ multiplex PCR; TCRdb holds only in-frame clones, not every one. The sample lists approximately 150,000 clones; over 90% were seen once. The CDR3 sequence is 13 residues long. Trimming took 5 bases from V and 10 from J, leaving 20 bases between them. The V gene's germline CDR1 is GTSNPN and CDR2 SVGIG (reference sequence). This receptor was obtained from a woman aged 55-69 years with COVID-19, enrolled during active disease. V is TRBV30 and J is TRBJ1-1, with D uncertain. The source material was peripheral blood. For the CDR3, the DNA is TGTGCCTGGCTTCCCCGGAGCGTGGGTGGAGCTTTCTTT. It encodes CAWLPRSVGGAFF.